This T cell receptor (beta chain) was documented in a study of T cell responses to AZD1222 COVID-19 vaccine. Sequencing was performed with immunoSEQ multiplex PCR; in TCRdb, only in-frame clones are kept and a portion is missing. The data show fewer than 130,000 clones, with around 93% seen just once and 2.5% to 3% held by the top ten. V lost 4 bases and J 3 bases, leaving 24 bases between the germline ends. This CDR3 contains 18 residues. CDR1 is MNHNS, CDR2 SASEGT, per germline. The sequence was obtained from an adult who received the AZD1222 COVID-19 vaccine. The V gene is TRBV6-1, the J gene TRBJ1-1; a possible D gene is TRBD1 (6 bases). The input for sequencing was peripheral blood, taken 28 days after the second AZD1222 dose. The CDR3, as DNA: TGTGCCAGCAGTGGCTCTTCCTTTCGGACAAGGGGGTACACTGAAGCTTTCTTT. Encoded protein: CASSGSSFRTRGYTEAFF.